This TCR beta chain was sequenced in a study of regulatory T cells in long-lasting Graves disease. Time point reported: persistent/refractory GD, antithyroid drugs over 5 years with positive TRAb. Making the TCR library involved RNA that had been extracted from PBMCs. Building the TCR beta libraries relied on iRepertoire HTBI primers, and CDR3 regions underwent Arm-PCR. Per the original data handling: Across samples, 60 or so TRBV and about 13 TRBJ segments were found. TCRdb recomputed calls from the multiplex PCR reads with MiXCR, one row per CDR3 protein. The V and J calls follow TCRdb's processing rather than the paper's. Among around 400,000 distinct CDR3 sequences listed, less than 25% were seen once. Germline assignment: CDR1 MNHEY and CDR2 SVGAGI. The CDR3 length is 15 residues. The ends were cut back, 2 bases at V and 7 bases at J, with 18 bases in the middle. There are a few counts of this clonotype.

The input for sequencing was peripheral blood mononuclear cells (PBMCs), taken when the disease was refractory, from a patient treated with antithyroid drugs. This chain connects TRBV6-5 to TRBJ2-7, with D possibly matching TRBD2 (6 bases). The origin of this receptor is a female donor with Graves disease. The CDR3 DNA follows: TGTGCCAGCAGTTACGGGCACCCGGGAGATGGGGAGCAGTACTTC. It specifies CASSYGHPGDGEQYF.